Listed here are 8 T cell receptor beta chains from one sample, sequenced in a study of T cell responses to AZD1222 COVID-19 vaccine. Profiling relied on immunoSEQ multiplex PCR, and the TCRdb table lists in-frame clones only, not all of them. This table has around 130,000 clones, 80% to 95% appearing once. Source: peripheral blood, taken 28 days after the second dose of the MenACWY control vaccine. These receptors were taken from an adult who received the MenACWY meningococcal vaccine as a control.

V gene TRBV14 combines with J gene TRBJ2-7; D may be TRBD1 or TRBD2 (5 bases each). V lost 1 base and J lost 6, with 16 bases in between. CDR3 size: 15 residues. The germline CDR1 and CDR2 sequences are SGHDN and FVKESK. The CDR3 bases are TGTGCCAGCAGCCAAGCTTCCGCAGGGAGACGCGAGCAGTACTTC. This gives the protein CASSQASAGRREQYF.

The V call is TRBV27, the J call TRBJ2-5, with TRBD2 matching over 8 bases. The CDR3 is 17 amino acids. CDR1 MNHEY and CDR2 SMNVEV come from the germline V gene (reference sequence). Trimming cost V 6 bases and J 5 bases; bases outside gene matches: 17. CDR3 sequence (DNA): TGTGCCAGCAGCACTCTCTTCCCAGCGGGGGCTGGGGAGACCCAGTACTTC. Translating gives CASSTLFPAGAGETQYF.

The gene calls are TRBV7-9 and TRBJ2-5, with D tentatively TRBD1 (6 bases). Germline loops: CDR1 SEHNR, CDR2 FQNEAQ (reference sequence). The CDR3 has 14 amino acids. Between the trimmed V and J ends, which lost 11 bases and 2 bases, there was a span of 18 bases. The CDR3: CAATERGQQETQYF. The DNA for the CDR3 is TGTGCCGCTACGGAAAGAGGACAGCAAGAGACCCAGTACTTC.

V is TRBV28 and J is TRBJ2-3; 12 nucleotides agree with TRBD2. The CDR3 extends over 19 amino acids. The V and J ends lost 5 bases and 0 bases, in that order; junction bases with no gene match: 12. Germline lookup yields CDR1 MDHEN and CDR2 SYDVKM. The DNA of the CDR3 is TGTGCCAGCAGTACACCCCTAGCGGGAGGGACCCTTAGCACAGATACGCAGTATTTT. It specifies CASSTPLAGGTLSTDTQYF.

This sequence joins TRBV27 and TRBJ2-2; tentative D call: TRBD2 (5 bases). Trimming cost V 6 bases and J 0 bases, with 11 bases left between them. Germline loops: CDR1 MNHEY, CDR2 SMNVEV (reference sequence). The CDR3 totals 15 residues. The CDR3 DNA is TGTGCCAGCAGGCGGACTGCCGCGAACACCGGGGAGCTGTTTTTT. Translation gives CASRRTAANTGELFF.

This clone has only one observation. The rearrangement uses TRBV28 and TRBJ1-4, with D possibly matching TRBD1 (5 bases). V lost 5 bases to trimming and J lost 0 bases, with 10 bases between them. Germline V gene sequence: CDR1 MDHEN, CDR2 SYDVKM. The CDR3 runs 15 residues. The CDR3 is CASSGATATNEKLFF. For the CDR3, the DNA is TGTGCCAGCAGTGGGGCGACCGCAACTAATGAAAAACTGTTTTTT.

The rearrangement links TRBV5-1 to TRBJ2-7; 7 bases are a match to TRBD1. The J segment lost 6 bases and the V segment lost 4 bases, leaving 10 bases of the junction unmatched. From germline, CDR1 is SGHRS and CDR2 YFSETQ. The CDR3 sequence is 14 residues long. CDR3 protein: CASSHSGGTGEQYV. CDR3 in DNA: TGCGCCAGCAGCCATTCAGGGGGAACAGGCGAGCAGTACGTC.

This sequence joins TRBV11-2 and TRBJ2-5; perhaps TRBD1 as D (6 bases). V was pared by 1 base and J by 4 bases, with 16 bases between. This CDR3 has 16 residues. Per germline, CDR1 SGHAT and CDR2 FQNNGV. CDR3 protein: CASSLVGYTQGETQYF. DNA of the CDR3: TGTGCCAGCAGCTTAGTCGGTTACACACAGGGAGAGACCCAGTACTTC.